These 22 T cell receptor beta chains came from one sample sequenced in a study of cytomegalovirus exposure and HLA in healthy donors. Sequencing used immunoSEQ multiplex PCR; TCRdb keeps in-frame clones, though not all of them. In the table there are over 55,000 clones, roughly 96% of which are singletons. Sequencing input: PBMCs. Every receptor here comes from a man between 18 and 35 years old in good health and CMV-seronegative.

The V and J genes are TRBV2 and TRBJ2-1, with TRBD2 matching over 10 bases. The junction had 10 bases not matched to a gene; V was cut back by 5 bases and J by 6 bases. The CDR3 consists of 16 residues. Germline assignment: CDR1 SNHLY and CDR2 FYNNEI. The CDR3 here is CASSPYLAGEGNEQFF. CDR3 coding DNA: TGTGCCAGCAGTCCGTATCTAGCGGGAGAGGGCAATGAGCAGTTCTTC.

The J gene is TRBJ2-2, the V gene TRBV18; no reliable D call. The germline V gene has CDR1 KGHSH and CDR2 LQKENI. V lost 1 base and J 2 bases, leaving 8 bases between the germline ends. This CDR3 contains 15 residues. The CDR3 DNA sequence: TGTGCCAGCTCACCACGAGGCCCTAACACCGGGGAGCTGTTTTTT. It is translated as CASSPRGPNTGELFF. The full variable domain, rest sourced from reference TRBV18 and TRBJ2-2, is NAGVMQNPRHLVRRRGQEARLRCSPMKGHSHVYWYRQLPEEGLKFMVYLQKENIIDESGMPKERFSAEFPKEGPSILRIQQVVRGDSAAYFCASSPRGPNTGELFFGEGSRLTVL.

For the CDR3, the DNA is TGTGCCAGCAGGCGCCCGGGCCAAGAGACCCAGTACTTC. Amino acid sequence: CASRRPGQETQYF. The chain recombines TRBV7-9 with TRBJ2-5, with D uncertain. V was clipped by 6 bases and J by 1 base, with 9 bases between them. The CDR3 runs to 13 residues. The germline V gene encodes CDR1 SEHNR and CDR2 FQNEAQ (reference sequence).

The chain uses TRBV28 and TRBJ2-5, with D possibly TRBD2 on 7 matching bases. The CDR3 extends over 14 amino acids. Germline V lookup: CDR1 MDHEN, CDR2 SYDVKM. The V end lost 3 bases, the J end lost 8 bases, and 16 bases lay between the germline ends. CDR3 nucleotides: TGTGCCAGCAGTTTCCGGACAGCGGGGCTAACCCAGTACTTC. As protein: CASSFRTAGLTQYF.

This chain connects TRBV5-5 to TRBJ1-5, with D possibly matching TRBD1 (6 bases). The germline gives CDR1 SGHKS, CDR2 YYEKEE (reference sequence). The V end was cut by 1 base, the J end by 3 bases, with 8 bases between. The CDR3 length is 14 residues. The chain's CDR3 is CASSLWDNNQPQHF. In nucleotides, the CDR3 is TGTGCCAGCAGCTTGTGGGACAACAATCAGCCCCAGCATTTT.

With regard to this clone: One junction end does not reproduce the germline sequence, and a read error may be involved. CDR3 sequence reads: CASSLGTGRGETQYF. The DNA for the CDR3 is TGTGCTAGCAGCTTAGGAACAGGACGAGGAGAGACCCAGTACTTC. The chain has TRBV7-7 and TRBJ2-5, with D perhaps TRBD1 (5 bases). CDR3 length equals 15 residues. CDR1 is SSHAT and CDR2 is FNYEAQ in the germline V gene (reference sequence).

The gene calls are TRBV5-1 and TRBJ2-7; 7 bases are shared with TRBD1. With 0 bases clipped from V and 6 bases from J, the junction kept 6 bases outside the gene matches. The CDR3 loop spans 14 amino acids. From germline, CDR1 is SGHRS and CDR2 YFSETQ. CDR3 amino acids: CASSLGPTGREQYF. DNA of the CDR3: TGCGCCAGCAGCTTGGGGCCGACAGGGCGCGAGCAGTACTTC.

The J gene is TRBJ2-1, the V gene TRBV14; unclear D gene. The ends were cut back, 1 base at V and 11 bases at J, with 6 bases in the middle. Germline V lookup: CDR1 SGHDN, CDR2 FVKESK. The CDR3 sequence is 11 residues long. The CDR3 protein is CASSQVLQQFF. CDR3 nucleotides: TGTGCCAGCAGCCAAGTACTTCAGCAGTTCTTC.

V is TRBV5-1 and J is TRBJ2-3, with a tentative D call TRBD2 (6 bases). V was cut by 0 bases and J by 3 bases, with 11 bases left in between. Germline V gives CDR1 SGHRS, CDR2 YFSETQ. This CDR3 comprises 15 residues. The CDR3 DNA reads TGCGCCAGCAGCTTGGAGGAGGGGCAGACAGATACGCAGTATTTT. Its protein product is CASSLEEGQTDTQYF.

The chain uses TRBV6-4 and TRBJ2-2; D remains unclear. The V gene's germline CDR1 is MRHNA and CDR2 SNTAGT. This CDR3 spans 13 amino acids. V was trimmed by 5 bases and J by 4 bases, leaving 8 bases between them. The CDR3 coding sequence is TGTGCCAGCAGTAGCGCGAGCACCGGGGAGCTGTTTTTT. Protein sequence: CASSSASTGELFF.

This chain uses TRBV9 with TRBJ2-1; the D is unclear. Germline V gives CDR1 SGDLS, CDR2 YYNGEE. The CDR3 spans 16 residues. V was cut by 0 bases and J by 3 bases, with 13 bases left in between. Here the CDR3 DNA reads TGTGCCAGCAGCGTAGGCCTGAGCGAGGTCTACAATGAGCAGTTCTTC. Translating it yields CASSVGLSEVYNEQFF.

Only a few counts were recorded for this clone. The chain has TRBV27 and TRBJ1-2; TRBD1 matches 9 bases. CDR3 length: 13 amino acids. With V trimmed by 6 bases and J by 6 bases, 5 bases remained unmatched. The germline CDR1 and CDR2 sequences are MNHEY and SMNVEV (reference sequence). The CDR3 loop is CASRTTGGDGYTF. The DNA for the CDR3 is TGTGCCAGCAGGACGACAGGGGGAGATGGCTACACCTTC.

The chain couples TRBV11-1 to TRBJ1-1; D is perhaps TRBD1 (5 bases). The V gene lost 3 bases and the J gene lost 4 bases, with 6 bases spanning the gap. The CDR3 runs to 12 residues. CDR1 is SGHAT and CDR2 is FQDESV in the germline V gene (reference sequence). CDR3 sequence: CASSFQGTEAFF. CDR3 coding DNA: TGTGCCAGCAGCTTTCAGGGCACTGAAGCTTTCTTT.

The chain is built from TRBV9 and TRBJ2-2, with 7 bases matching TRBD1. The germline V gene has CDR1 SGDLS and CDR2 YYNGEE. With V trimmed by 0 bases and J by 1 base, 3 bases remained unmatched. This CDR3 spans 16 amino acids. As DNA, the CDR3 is TGTGCCAGCAGCGTAGAGGACAGGCGGAACACCGGGGAGCTGTTTTTT. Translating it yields CASSVEDRRNTGELFF. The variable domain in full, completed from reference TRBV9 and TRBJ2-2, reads DSGVTQTPKHLITATGQRVTLRCSPRSGDLSVYWYQQSLDQGLQFLIQYYNGEERAKGNILERFSAQQFPDLHSELNLSSLELGDSALYFCASSVEDRRNTGELFFGEGSRLTVL.

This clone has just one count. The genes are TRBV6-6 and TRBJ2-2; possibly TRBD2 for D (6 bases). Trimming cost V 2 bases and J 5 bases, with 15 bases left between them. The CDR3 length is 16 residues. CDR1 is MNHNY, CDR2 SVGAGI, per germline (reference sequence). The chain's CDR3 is CASSYVWEVGTGELFF. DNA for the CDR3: TGTGCCAGCAGTTACGTGTGGGAGGTGGGGACCGGGGAGCTGTTTTTT.

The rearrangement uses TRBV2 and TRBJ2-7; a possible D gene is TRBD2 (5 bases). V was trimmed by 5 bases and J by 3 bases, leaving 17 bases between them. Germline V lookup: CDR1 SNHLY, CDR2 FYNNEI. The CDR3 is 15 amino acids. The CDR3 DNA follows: TGTGCCAGCAGTACCCTGGGTCTCGGGAACTACGAGCAGTACTTC. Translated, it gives CASSTLGLGNYEQYF. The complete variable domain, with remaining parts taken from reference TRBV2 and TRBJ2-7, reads EPEVTQTPSHQVTQMGQEVILRCVPISNHLYFYWYRQILGQKVEFLVSFYNNEISEKSEIFDDQFSVERPDGSNFTLKIRSTKLEDSAMYFCASSTLGLGNYEQYFGPGTRLTVT.

CDR3 region: CASSLGGSSYEQYF. The CDR3 DNA reads TGTGCCAGCAGCTTAGGCGGGAGCTCCTACGAGCAGTACTTC. V is TRBV13 and J is TRBJ2-7; weak D call: TRBD2 (6 bases). The germline CDR1 and CDR2 sequences are PRHDT and FYEKMQ (reference sequence). The V gene lost 0 bases and the J gene lost 0 bases, with 6 bases spanning the gap. This CDR3 is built from 14 residues.

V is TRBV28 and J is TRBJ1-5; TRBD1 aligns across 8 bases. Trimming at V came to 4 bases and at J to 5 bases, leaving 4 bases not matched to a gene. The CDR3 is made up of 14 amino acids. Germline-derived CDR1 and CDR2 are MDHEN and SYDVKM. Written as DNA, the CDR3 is TGTGCCAGCAGTTCGGACAGGGTATATCAGCCCCAGCATTTT. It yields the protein CASSSDRVYQPQHF.

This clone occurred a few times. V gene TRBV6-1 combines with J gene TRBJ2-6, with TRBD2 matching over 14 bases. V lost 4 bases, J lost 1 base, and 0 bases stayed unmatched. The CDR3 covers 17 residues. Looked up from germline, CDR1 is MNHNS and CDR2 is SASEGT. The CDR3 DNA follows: TGTGCCAGCAGTGGGACTAGCGGGAGGTCTGGGGCCAACGTCCTGACTTTC. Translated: CASSGTSGRSGANVLTF.

CDR3 sequence: CASSFRTGGDNEQFF. In DNA, the CDR3 is TGTGCCAGCAGTTTCCGGACTGGCGGCGACAATGAGCAGTTCTTC. The V and J genes are TRBV27 and TRBJ2-1; D possibly corresponds to TRBD2 (5 bases). Germline V gene data show CDR1 as MNHEY and CDR2 as SMNVEV (reference sequence). This CDR3 has 15 amino acids. V was pared by 3 bases and J by 5 bases, with 14 bases between.

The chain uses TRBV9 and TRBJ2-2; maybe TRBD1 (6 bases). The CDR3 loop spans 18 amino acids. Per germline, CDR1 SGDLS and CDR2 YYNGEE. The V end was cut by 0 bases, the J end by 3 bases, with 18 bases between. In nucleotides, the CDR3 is TGTGCCAGCAGCGTAGAACGATCCGGGACACCTTACACCGGGGAGCTGTTTTTT. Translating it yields CASSVERSGTPYTGELFF.

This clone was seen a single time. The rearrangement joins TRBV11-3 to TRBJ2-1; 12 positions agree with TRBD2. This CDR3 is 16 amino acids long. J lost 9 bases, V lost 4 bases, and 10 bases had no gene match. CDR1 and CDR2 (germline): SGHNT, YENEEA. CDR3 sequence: CASSSVLAGGPGEQFF. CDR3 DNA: TGTGCCAGCAGCTCTGTCCTAGCGGGAGGGCCGGGTGAGCAGTTCTTC.